These 20 T cell receptor beta chains originate from one sample sequenced in a study of cytomegalovirus exposure and HLA in healthy donors. Data came from immunoSEQ multiplex PCR; TCRdb stores just in-frame clones and leaves some out. The sample has about 160,000 clones; around 88% are singletons. What was sequenced was PBMCs. All receptors come from a woman aged 18-30 years in good health and CMV-seronegative.

This rearrangement joins TRBV29-1 to TRBJ1-1; D is undetermined. The germline CDR1 and CDR2 sequences are SQVTM and ANQGSEA. The CDR3 is made up of 14 amino acids. The germline V and J ends were trimmed by 4 bases and 1 base, with 13 bases remaining between them. The CDR3 DNA reads as TGCAGCGTTGGGGTTAGAGGGTGGAACACTGAAGCTTTCTTT. As protein: CSVGVRGWNTEAFF.

The chain carries TRBV27 and TRBJ1-1; tentative D call: TRBD1 (6 bases). Trimming removed 3 bases from V and 1 base from J, with 12 bases in between. CDR3 length: 15 residues. In germline, CDR1 is MNHEY, CDR2 SMNVEV (reference sequence). In nucleotides, the CDR3 is TGTGCCAGCAGTTTTCAGGGGCGAGGGAACACTGAAGCTTTCTTT. This codes for CASSFQGRGNTEAFF.

This chain joins TRBV19 and TRBJ2-2; tentative D call: TRBD1 (6 bases). With 5 bases removed from V and 2 bases from J, the gap between germline ends came to 15 bases. This CDR3 is built from 16 residues. The germline V gene encodes CDR1 LNHDA and CDR2 SQIVND (reference sequence). CDR3 sequence reads: CASSFYSGTNTGELFF. The DNA for the CDR3 is TGTGCCAGTAGTTTTTACTCCGGGACAAACACCGGGGAGCTGTTTTTT.

Remarks on this clone: Different DNA sequences within this sample yield the same CDR3. V and J are TRBV6-5 and TRBJ1-1; D remains ambiguous. Germline CDR1 MNHEY, CDR2 SVGAGI. The CDR3 totals 13 residues. V lost 2 bases to trimming and J lost 1 base, with 5 bases between them. CDR3 in amino acids: CASSYKPNTEAFF. Written as DNA, the CDR3 is TGTGCCAGCAGTTACAAGCCGAACACTGAAGCTTTCTTT.

This rearrangement joins TRBV27 to TRBJ1-2, with TRBD1 identical over 7 bases. The length of the CDR3 is 12 residues. Germline V gene data show CDR1 as MNHEY and CDR2 as SMNVEV (reference sequence). V lost 5 bases, J lost 9 bases, and 6 bases stayed unmatched. The CDR3 DNA follows: TGTGCCAGCAGTCTCACAGGGGATCGCTACACCTTC. Amino acid sequence: CASSLTGDRYTF.

The gene calls are TRBV5-8 and TRBJ1-2; D is perhaps TRBD1 (5 bases). This CDR3 spans 15 amino acids. Trimming stripped 0 bases from V and 6 bases from J, with 15 bases between. The germline gives CDR1 SGHTS, CDR2 YDEGEE. CDR3 sequence reads: CASSLEQGRSHGYTF. Written as DNA, the CDR3 is TGTGCCAGCAGCTTGGAGCAGGGTCGGAGCCATGGCTACACCTTC.

This chain's CDR3 is CASSPRTGGTDTQYF. The CDR3 DNA reads TGCGCCAGCAGCCCGCGGACAGGGGGAACAGATACGCAGTATTTT. The J gene is TRBJ2-3, the V gene TRBV5-1; 10 bases match TRBD1. This CDR3 has 15 amino acids. The V and J ends lost 4 bases and 3 bases, in that order; junction bases with no gene match: 5. Germline CDR1 SGHRS, CDR2 YFSETQ.

The chain links TRBV9 to TRBJ1-1; 7 bases are a match to TRBD1. After removal of 3 bases from V and 4 bases from J, the junction contained 6 bases not matched to a gene. Germline V lookup: CDR1 SGDLS, CDR2 YYNGEE. CDR3 length: 14 residues. The CDR3 nucleotides are TGTGCCAGCAGCGCCGGGACAGTACCCACTGAAGCTTTCTTT. It encodes CASSAGTVPTEAFF.

This clone has only a few counts. The chain has TRBV6-5 and TRBJ1-5; D is unresolved. Germline V gives CDR1 MNHEY, CDR2 SVGAGI. The V gene lost 3 bases and the J gene lost 4 bases, with 7 bases spanning the gap. The CDR3 is 13 residues long. The CDR3 region is CASSYRGNQPQHF. CDR3 in DNA: TGTGCCAGCAGTTATCGCGGGAATCAGCCCCAGCATTTT.

The chain recombines TRBV7-2 with TRBJ1-5, with a possible D match to TRBD1 (5 bases). The CDR3 totals 13 residues. The ends were cut back, 3 bases at V and 8 bases at J, with 11 bases in the middle. CDR1 is SGHTA, CDR2 FQGNSA, per germline. The CDR3 reads CASSFRVGEPQHF. CDR3 coding DNA: TGTGCCAGCAGCTTCAGGGTAGGAGAGCCCCAGCATTTT.

This clone was observed a single time. The chain has TRBV7-2 and TRBJ1-1; 8 positions agree with TRBD1. Looked up from germline, CDR1 is SGHTA and CDR2 is FQGNSA. The CDR3 extends over 16 amino acids. The V gene end was trimmed by 1 base and the J gene end by 4 bases; junction bases not matched to a gene: 8. CDR3 DNA: TGTGCCAGCAGCTTAGGGAGTGGACAGGGTCTCACTGAAGCTTTCTTT. This translates into CASSLGSGQGLTEAFF.

The chain carries TRBV18 and TRBJ1-2, with no clear D. Germline CDR1 is KGHSH and CDR2 is LQKENI. This CDR3 comprises 16 residues. The V end was cut by 3 bases, the J end by 3 bases, with 17 bases between. CDR3 sequence reads: CASSPQNSLGDYGYTF. CDR3 nucleotides: TGTGCCAGCTCACCCCAAAATAGTCTTGGTGACTATGGCTACACCTTC.

In its sample, this clone was seen a few times. This chain uses TRBV2 with TRBJ1-2; perhaps TRBD1 as D (6 bases). CDR1 SNHLY and CDR2 FYNNEI come from the germline V gene. There are 14 residues in the CDR3. V gave up 5 bases and J gave up 7 bases, with 17 bases separating them. CDR3 protein: CASSLRDIWTGYTF. The CDR3, as DNA: TGTGCCAGCAGTCTAAGGGACATCTGGACTGGCTACACCTTC. The whole variable domain, filled in from reference TRBV2 and TRBJ1-2, reads EPEVTQTPSHQVTQMGQEVILRCVPISNHLYFYWYRQILGQKVEFLVSFYNNEISEKSEIFDDQFSVERPDGSNFTLKIRSTKLEDSAMYFCASSLRDIWTGYTFGSGTRLTVV.

About this clone: Other DNA sequences of this sample code for an identical CDR3. The chain couples TRBV27 to TRBJ2-1; 10 nucleotides line up with TRBD1. The junction had 0 bases not matched to a gene; V was cut back by 2 bases and J by 2 bases. The CDR3 has 15 amino acids. Germline V gene sequence: CDR1 MNHEY, CDR2 SMNVEV (reference sequence). The CDR3 protein is CASSLGTGAYNEQFF. The CDR3 region has the DNA TGTGCCAGCAGTTTAGGGACAGGGGCCTACAATGAGCAGTTCTTC.

The CDR3: CASSQEGGSGNTIYF. CDR3 DNA: TGCGCCAGCAGCCAAGAAGGGGGCTCTGGAAACACCATATATTTT. V gene TRBV4-1 combines with J gene TRBJ1-3, with D possibly TRBD1 on 6 matching bases. The germline V and J ends were trimmed by 0 bases and 0 bases, with 6 bases remaining between them. The CDR3 contains 15 residues. Germline CDR1 reads MGHRA; CDR2 reads YSYEKL.

The genes are TRBV18 and TRBJ1-1; D is perhaps TRBD1 (6 bases). The CDR3 has 19 residues. With 2 bases removed from V and 0 bases from J, the gap between germline ends came to 22 bases. CDR1 KGHSH and CDR2 LQKENI come from the germline V gene. The CDR3 here is CASSPRDGGPAHMNTEAFF. DNA for the CDR3: TGTGCCAGCTCACCAAGGGACGGGGGGCCGGCCCATATGAACACTGAAGCTTTCTTT.

The chain employs TRBV7-2 and TRBJ1-2; possibly TRBD1 for D (5 bases). V lost 3 bases and J 4 bases, leaving 15 bases between the germline ends. CDR3 length: 15 residues. The germline V gene has CDR1 SGHTA and CDR2 FQGNSA. The CDR3 DNA follows: TGTGCCAGCAGCTTGCTTGGAGGGACGGCCTATGGCTACACCTTC. Translation gives CASSLLGGTAYGYTF.

The chain uses TRBV5-1 and TRBJ2-7; 9 bases line up with TRBD1. In germline, CDR1 is SGHRS, CDR2 YFSETQ. V lost 0 bases to trimming and J lost 6 bases; unmatched junction nucleotides: 10. The CDR3 length is 16 residues. The CDR3 nucleotides are TGCGCCAGCAGCTTGGGGGGGACAGGGCCATCCCGCGAGCAGTACTTC. Translating gives CASSLGGTGPSREQYF.

V is TRBV4-3 and J is TRBJ1-5; D perhaps matches TRBD1 (5 bases). Per the germline V gene, CDR1 is LGHNA and CDR2 is YSLEER. The CDR3 spans 15 residues. V was cut by 0 bases and J by 7 bases, with 13 bases left in between. The CDR3 loop is CASSQDRTGGQPQHF. For the CDR3, the DNA is TGCGCCAGCAGCCAAGATAGAACGGGGGGACAGCCCCAGCATTTT.

This clone was picked up one time. The CDR3 region is CASAPAGETQYF. The CDR3, as DNA: TGTGCTAGTGCCCCGGCGGGAGAGACCCAGTACTTC. The rearrangement uses TRBV12-5 and TRBJ2-5; a possible D gene is TRBD2 (5 bases). Germline V gives CDR1 LGHNT, CDR2 FRNRAP. The CDR3 spans 12 residues. Trimming removed 7 bases at V and 4 bases at J, with 10 bases between. Full variable domain (missing parts from reference TRBV12-5 and TRBJ2-5): DARVTQTPRHKVTEMGQEVTMRCQPILGHNTVFWYRQTMMQGLELLAYFRNRAPLDDSGMPKDRFSAEMPDATLATLKIQPSEPRDSAVYFCASAPAGETQYFGPGTRLLVL.